This record covers a single TCR beta chain. Germline V gene lookup returns CDR1 LNHNV and CDR2 YYDKDF (reference sequence). The CDR3 has 15 residues. After removal of 11 bases from V and 0 bases from J, the junction contained 10 bases not matched to a gene. The assay was immunoSEQ multiplex PCR, and TCRdb's table has in-frame clones only and misses some. The sample holds about 660,000 clones; roughly 90% are singletons and the top ten take around 0.01%. This entry comes from a study of shared T cell receptors in the human thymus. These data also formed part of another study, on human thymus T cells.

This receptor was identified in a boy under two years old with a congenital heart defect. The rearrangement joins TRBV15 to TRBJ1-5; 7 bases are shared with TRBD1. Sequencing was performed on thymocytes. DNA of the CDR3: TGTGCCGCTTCACAGGGGAAATATAGCAATCAGCCCCAGCATTTT. Amino acid sequence: CAASQGKYSNQPQHF.